Listed below are T cell receptor beta chains from one sample, sequenced in a study of radiotherapy plus CTLA-4 blockade in lung cancer. Measured with immunoSEQ multiplex PCR; TCRdb has only the in-frame clones, and not every one. The repertoire consists of around 91,000 clones, with about 90% occurring once and the leading ten covering under 5.5%. Specimen: peripheral blood, collected from a patient treated with radiotherapy plus ipilimumab. Receptor source: a human donor with non-small cell lung cancer that progressed on radiotherapy plus ipilimumab. The CDR3 runs from the conserved cysteine through the conserved F or W. The D gene is left open where the match is weak. Clone size appears in some rows only: once, few, many, or a class for an expanded clone.

TRBJ2-5	.	15	TRBV5-4	TRBD1	CASSFWDRAQETQYF	TGTGCCAGCAGCTTTTGGGACAGGGCCCAAGAGACCCAGTACTTC
TRBJ2-5	.	14	TRBV5-1	TRBD2	CASSLSSGRETQYF	TGCGCCAGCAGCTTGTCTAGCGGGAGGGAGACCCAGTACTTC
TRBJ1-4	.	15	TRBV2	TRBD1	CASSDEGAVGEKLFF	TGTGCCAGCAGTGATGAGGGGGCAGTGGGAGAAAAACTGTTTTTT
TRBJ2-1	.	14	TRBV5-1	.	CASSLGLQQDEQFF	TGCGCCAGCAGCTTGGGACTACAACAGGATGAGCAGTTCTTC
TRBJ2-3	.	14	TRBV2	.	CASSGNSDRFTQYF	TGTGCCAGCAGTGGGAACAGCGACAGGTTTACGCAGTATTTT
TRBJ2-2	.	14	TRBV19	.	CASSIAGNTGELFF	TGTGCCAGTAGTATCGCGGGTAACACCGGGGAGCTGTTTTTT
TRBJ1-2	.	14	TRBV7-2	.	CASSLVPQDYGYTF	TGTGCCAGCAGCTTAGTTCCCCAGGACTATGGCTACACCTTC
TRBJ1-5	.	15	TRBV16	.	CASSQPGLLFQPQHF	TGTGCCAGCAGCCAACCCGGACTCCTTTTTCAGCCCCAGCATTTT
TRBJ1-3	.	15	TRBV29-1	.	CSVEEGGQVGNTIYF	TGCAGCGTTGAAGAAGGGGGTCAGGTTGGAAACACCATATATTTT
TRBJ2-5	once	13	TRBV5-6	.	CASSLNGGETQYF	TGTGCCAGCAGCTTGAATGGTGGAGAGACCCAGTACTTC
TRBJ2-3	.	14	TRBV18	TRBD1	CASSPFTGADTQYF	TGTGCCAGCTCACCGTTTACAGGGGCAGATACGCAGTATTTT
TRBJ2-5	.	16	TRBV6-5	.	CASSYAGTTTEETQYF	TGTGCCAGCAGTTACGCCGGAACGACAACTGAAGAGACCCAGTACTTC
TRBJ2-7	once	16	TRBV21-1	.	CASSKFCWGSSYEQYF	TGTGCCAGCAGCAAATTCTGCTGGGGGAGCTCCTACGAGCAGTACTTC
TRBJ1-2	.	14	TRBV5-6	.	CASSWPGTVYGYTF	TGTGCCAGCAGCTGGCCGGGGACTGTGTATGGCTACACCTTC
TRBJ2-1	.	15	TRBV6-1	TRBD2	CASSEGLAVYNEQFF	TGTGCCAGCAGTGAGGGACTAGCGGTATACAATGAGCAGTTCTTC
TRBJ1-3	.	13	TRBV11-3	.	CASSVRSGNTIYF	TGTGCCAGCAGCGTACGCTCTGGAAACACCATATATTTT
TRBJ2-5	.	16	TRBV5-8	TRBD2	CASSPLAGGPQETQYF	TGTGCCAGCAGCCCCCTAGCGGGAGGGCCCCAAGAGACCCAGTACTTC